This is a list of T cell receptor beta chains from one sample in a study of CD8 T cells in Susac syndrome. Each CDR3 protein is one row after TCRdb ran MiXCR on the immunoSEQ multiplex PCR reads. The sample includes roughly 200,000 distinct CDR3 sequences, around 94% of them seen just once. The specimen sequenced was CD4+ T cells from PBMCs. These receptors came from a human donor with Susac syndrome. CDR3s include the opening cysteine and the closing phenylalanine or tryptophan. A D gene is named only where the DNA matches it firmly. The size field is filled for only some rows; it gives once, few, many or a size class.

v_gene	d_gene	j_gene	abundance	CDR3aa	CDR3nt
TRBV19	-	TRBJ2-7	-	CASTKYLGPYEQYF	TGTGCCAGTACCAAGTATCTAGGGCCCTACGAGCAGTACTTC
TRBV29-1	-	TRBJ1-1	-	CSVGLRQIGLNTEAFF	TGCAGCGTTGGACTAAGACAGATCGGGTTGAACACTGAAGCTTTCTTT
TRBV30	-	TRBJ1-2	-	CAWSEPGGGGYGYTF	TGTGCCTGGAGTGAGCCCGGGGGGGGTGGCTATGGCTACACCTTC
TRBV4-3	TRBD2	TRBJ2-1	-	CASSQGLAGATYNEQFF	TGCGCCAGCAGCCAGGGACTAGCGGGAGCTACCTACAATGAGCAGTTCTTC
TRBV7-2	TRBD2	TRBJ2-5	-	CASSSRGGGGLKTQYF	TGTGCCAGCAGCTCTCGGGGGGGCGGGGGCTTGAAGACCCAGTACTTC
TRBV6-6	-	TRBJ1-5	-	CASSYSRGTPQHF	TGTGCCAGCAGTTACTCGCGTGGGACCCCCCAGCATTTT
TRBV28	-	TRBJ2-5	once	CASSPRRYQGAQYF	TGTGCCAGCAGTCCTCGACGGTACCAAGGGGCCCAGTACTTC
TRBV10-2	-	TRBJ1-1	-	CASSVGMGTEAFF	TGCGCCAGCAGTGTTGGGATGGGCACTGAAGCTTTCTTT
TRBV19	TRBD1	TRBJ2-7	-	CASSLRDRAAYEQYF	TGTGCCAGTAGTCTGCGGGACAGGGCGGCCTACGAGCAGTACTTC
TRBV7-8	TRBD2	TRBJ2-7	-	CASSSLGGDEQYF	TGTGCCAGCAGCTCCCTGGGGGGGGACGAGCAGTACTTC
TRBV6-2/TRBV6-3	-	TRBJ2-2	-	CASSYGGGTNTGELFF	TGTGCCAGCAGTTACGGTGGGGGCACGAACACCGGGGAGCTGTTTTTT
TRBV25-1	-	TRBJ1-1	-	CASSEVGRVTEAFF	TGTGCCAGCAGTGAGGTAGGGAGGGTGACTGAAGCTTTCTTT
TRBV3-1	-	TRBJ1-6	-	CASRRLGSPLHF	TGTGCCAGCAGACGACTCGGTTCACCCCTCCACTTT
TRBV6-6	-	TRBJ1-5	-	CASSYGYNQPQHF	TGTGCCAGCAGTTACGGGTACAATCAGCCCCAGCATTTT
TRBV7-2	TRBD1	TRBJ2-7	-	CASSSAGTVNEQYF	TGTGCCAGCAGCTCCGCCGGGACAGTCAACGAGCAGTACTTC
TRBV12-3/TRBV12-4	TRBD1	TRBJ1-6	-	CASSLTGTGLSPLHF	TGTGCCAGCAGTTTAACCGGGACAGGCTTATCACCCCTCCACTTT
TRBV20-1	TRBD1	TRBJ1-5	-	CSAKWDRGGNQPQHF	TGCAGTGCTAAATGGGACAGGGGCGGCAATCAGCCCCAGCATTTT
TRBV12-3/TRBV12-4	TRBD1	TRBJ1-1	-	CASRSGGTTEAFF	TGTGCCAGCAGGTCAGGGGGGACCACTGAAGCTTTCTTT
TRBV5-1	TRBD2	TRBJ2-7	-	CASSGISSGSSEQYF	TGCGCCAGCAGCGGGATAAGTAGCGGGAGCAGCGAGCAGTACTTC
TRBV29-1	-	TRBJ1-1	-	CGVARLVNTEAFF	TGCGGCGTTGCACGCCTCGTGAACACTGAAGCTTTCTTT
TRBV4-1	TRBD1	TRBJ1-4	-	CASSQEPGTGIEKLFF	TGCGCCAGCAGCCAAGAGCCCGGGACAGGGATCGAAAAACTGTTTTTT
TRBV9	TRBD1	TRBJ2-7	-	CASSVGPTGTESSYEQYF	TGTGCCAGCAGCGTAGGACCAACCGGGACAGAGAGCTCCTACGAGCAGTACTTC
TRBV20-1	TRBD1	TRBJ1-5	-	CSAHRTGNQPQHF	TGCAGTGCTCACCGGACAGGGAATCAGCCCCAGCATTTT
TRBV2	-	TRBJ2-5	-	CASSEVIETQYF	TGTGCCAGCAGTGAAGTTATTGAGACCCAGTACTTC
TRBV6-2/TRBV6-3	-	TRBJ2-1	-	CASKGLRNREQFF	TGTGCCAGCAAGGGACTTCGCAACCGTGAGCAGTTCTTC
TRBV5-1	TRBD2	TRBJ2-1	-	CASRWTSGGRNEQFF	TGCGCCAGCAGATGGACTAGCGGGGGACGCAATGAGCAGTTCTTC
TRBV7-2	TRBD2	TRBJ2-5	once	CASSPHAGGEETQYF	TGTGCCAGCAGCCCGCACGCCGGGGGGGAAGAGACCCAGTACTTC
TRBV5-6	-	TRBJ2-1	-	CASSFGAGAPLLF	-
TRBV11-1	-	TRBJ2-5	-	CASSLTASQETQYF	TGTGCCAGCAGCTTAACAGCTTCACAAGAGACCCAGTACTTC
TRBV18	TRBD1	TRBJ2-3	-	CASSPWTGTYADTQYF	TGTGCCAGCTCACCTTGGACAGGGACCTACGCGGATACGCAGTATTTT
TRBV5-6	TRBD1	TRBJ2-2	once	CASSGTTGSAGELFF	TGTGCCAGCAGCGGGACGACAGGGTCGGCCGGGGAGCTGTTTTTT
TRBV20-1	TRBD1	TRBJ1-2	-	CSAHRGLDYGYTF	TGCAGTGCTCACAGGGGGCTGGACTATGGCTACACCTTC
TRBV11-1	-	TRBJ2-2	-	CASSLAVVTGELFF	TGTGCCAGCAGCTTAGCCGTCGTTACCGGGGAGCTGTTTTTT
TRBV14	-	TRBJ1-1	-	CASSQHTRPNTEAFF	TGTGCCAGCAGCCAGCACACCCGACCGAACACTGAAGCTTTCTTT
TRBV6-5	-	TRBJ2-7	-	CASSYAQRLSSYEQYF	TGTGCCAGCAGTTACGCCCAGCGCTTATCCTCCTACGAGCAGTACTTC
TRBV6-5	-	TRBJ2-1	-	CASSYSLGSVAGTPQFF	TGTGCCAGCAGTTACTCGCTCGGATCGGTCGCCGGGACTCCCCAGTTCTTC
TRBV10-2	-	TRBJ1-6	-	CASSDSHWAVDSPLHF	TGCGCCAGCAGTGATTCACATTGGGCCGTAGATTCACCCCTCCACTTT
TRBV5-4	TRBD2	TRBJ2-1	-	CASSSGGTSGNEQFF	TGTGCCAGCAGCTCGGGGGGGACTAGCGGCAATGAGCAGTTCTTC
TRBV20-1	-	TRBJ2-5	-	CSARDYNQETQYF	TGCAGTGCTAGGGACTACAACCAAGAGACCCAGTACTTC
TRBV7-9	-	TRBJ1-1	once	CASREKNTEAFF	TGTGCCAGCAGGGAGAAGAACACTGAAGCTTTCTTT
TRBV20-1	-	TRBJ1-3	-	CSARVRGTAGNTIYF	TGCAGTGCTAGAGTGCGGGGAACTGCAGGAAACACCATATATTTT
TRBV12-3/TRBV12-4	-	TRBJ1-3	-	CASSRPHISGNTIYF	TGTGCCAGCAGCCGTCCACACATCTCTGGAAACACCATATATTTT
TRBV15	-	TRBJ1-2	-	CATSREGNYGYTF	TGTGCCACCAGCAGAGAGGGGAACTATGGCTACACCTTC